This TCR beta chain was recovered during a study of cytomegalovirus exposure and HLA in healthy donors. In the study overall: Earlier sequencing of 150 million to 200 million T cells yielded approximately 100 million unique TCR beta sequences.

This clone has just a few counts. Primers for the PCR totalled 60 Vbeta and 13 Jbeta. Clones were sequenced by immunoSEQ multiplex PCR, and TCRdb holds only the in-frame ones, with some missing. Here the sample spans 150,000 or so clones, 80% being singletons. Germline assignment: CDR1 SNHLY and CDR2 FYNNEI. This CDR3 region has 15 residues. The V and J ends lost 6 bases and 0 bases respectively, with 12 bases between them. The sample was PBMCs. The genes are TRBV2 and TRBJ1-3; D is possibly TRBD1 (6 bases). This receptor was identified in a woman between 40 and 55 years old in good health and CMV-seropositive. CDR3 residues: CASRLTGLSGNTIYF. CDR3 DNA sequence: TGTGCCAGCAGGTTGACAGGACTCTCTGGAAACACCATATATTTT.